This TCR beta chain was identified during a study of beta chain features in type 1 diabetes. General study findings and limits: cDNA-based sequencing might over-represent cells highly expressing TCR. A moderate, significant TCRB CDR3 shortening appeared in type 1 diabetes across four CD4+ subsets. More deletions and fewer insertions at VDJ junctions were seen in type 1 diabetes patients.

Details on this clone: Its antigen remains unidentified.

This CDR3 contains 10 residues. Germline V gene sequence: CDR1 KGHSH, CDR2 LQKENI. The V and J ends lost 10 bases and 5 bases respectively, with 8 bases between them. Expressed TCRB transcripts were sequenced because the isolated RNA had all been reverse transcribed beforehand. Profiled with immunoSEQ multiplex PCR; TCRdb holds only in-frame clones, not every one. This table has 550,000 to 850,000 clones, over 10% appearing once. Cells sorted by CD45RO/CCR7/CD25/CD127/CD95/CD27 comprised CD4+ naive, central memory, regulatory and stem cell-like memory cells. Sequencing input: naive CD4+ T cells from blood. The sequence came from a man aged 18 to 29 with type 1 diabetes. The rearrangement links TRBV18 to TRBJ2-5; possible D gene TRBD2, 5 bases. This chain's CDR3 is CATSGETQYF. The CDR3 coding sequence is TGTGCCACCTCGGGGGAGACCCAGTACTTC.